This TCR beta chain was sequenced in a study of identical twins. Unique molecular identifiers were present on the cDNA, which also gained a universal primer site by template switching. Each CDR3 protein is one row after TCRdb ran MiXCR on the 5' RACE reads. The sample lists 1.5 million to 2 million distinct CDR3 sequences, 32% occurring once. Every one of the donors was a healthy Caucasian. This clonotype was observed a handful of times. Germline V gene data show CDR1 as MNHNS and CDR2 as SASEGT. CDR3 length: 13 amino acids. V is TRBV6-1 and J is TRBJ2-4, with no clear D. The J call may be mistaken, given a closer DNA end match to TRBJ2-7. The sequence was collected from a newborn girl in good health. Sequencing was done on a sample of cord blood. The CDR3 spells CASSPRYGLEQYF. CDR3 nucleotides: TGTGCCAGCAGCCCCAGGTACGGGCTCGAGCAGTACTTC.